This T cell receptor beta chain was identified in a study of blood T cell repertoires in COVID-19. Study-wide background: The United States, Italy and Spain supplied acute and convalescent COVID-19 samples. From T cells, B-cell-depleted T cells, or PBMCs came the material, which was cDNA or gDNA.

In germline, CDR1 is MNHEY, CDR2 SMNVEV (reference sequence). V was trimmed by 0 bases and J by 7 bases, leaving 9 bases between them. CDR3 length: 14 residues. Repertoires were generated with immunoSEQ multiplex PCR, while TCRdb's copy carries only in-frame clones and drops some. The profile shows 150,000 to 200,000 clones, 88% of them singletons. The V call is TRBV27, the J call TRBJ1-4; tentatively, D is TRBD1 (5 bases). The source of this sequence is a woman in her twenties or thirties with acute or convalescent COVID-19. The sequenced sample was peripheral blood. The CDR3: CASSLSAGFEKLFF. The CDR3 DNA follows: TGTGCCAGCAGTTTATCGGCAGGGTTTGAAAAACTGTTTTTT.